These T cell receptor beta chains were read from a single sample in a study of cytomegalovirus exposure and HLA in healthy donors. Here immunoSEQ multiplex PCR was the method, and the copy in TCRdb shows in-frame clones only, minus some. The sample table sets out about 200,000 clones. The material sequenced was PBMCs. Receptors originate from a boy aged 5-17 years in good health and CMV-seronegative. The CDR3 runs from the conserved cysteine through the conserved F or W. Fields, in order: J gene, V gene, D gene, CDR3 DNA, CDR3 protein. D genes are given only for firm matches.

TRBJ2-5 | TRBV5-1 | . | TGCGCCAGCAGCTTCATCAGCGGCCAACAAGAGACCCAGTACTTC | CASSFISGQQETQYF
TRBJ2-7 | TRBV5-6 | . | TGTGCCAGCAGTCCGGGGCAGGGGGGAGACTACGAGCAGTACTTC | CASSPGQGGDYEQYF
TRBJ1-5 | TRBV19 | TRBD1 | TGTGCCAGTAGTAATGACAGGGATAGCAATCAGCCCCAGCATTTT | CASSNDRDSNQPQHF
TRBJ2-7 | TRBV6-4 | . | TGTGCCAGCAGTGAGCCAGACAGTGGGATATACGAGCAGTACTTC | CASSEPDSGIYEQYF
TRBJ1-1 | TRBV6-1 | . | TGTGCCACCCGGACACAAGTGAACACTGAAGCTTTCTTT | CATRTQVNTEAFF
TRBJ2-1 | TRBV5-4 | TRBD1 | TGTGCCAGCAGCTCAGGACAGGGCTCCTACAATGAGCAGTTCTTC | CASSSGQGSYNEQFF
TRBJ1-2 | TRBV5-4 | . | TGTGCCAGCAGCTTCGGGGGGGCGGACGGCTACACCTTC | CASSFGGADGYTF
TRBJ2-7 | TRBV27 | TRBD2 | TGTGCCAGCAGTCCCGGGGGGGGGACCTACGAGCAGTACTTC | CASSPGGGTYEQYF
TRBJ2-7 | TRBV5-1 | TRBD1 | TGCGCCAGCAGCCAAACAGGGGTAACCTACGAGCAGTACTTC | CASSQTGVTYEQYF
TRBJ2-5 | TRBV19 | . | TGTGCCAGCGGTAGTCGGGGTCGACAAGAGACCCAGTACTTC | CASGSRGRQETQYF
TRBJ1-1 | TRBV9 | . | TGTGCCAGCAGCACAGGACAGTTGAACACTGAAGCTTTCTTT | CASSTGQLNTEAFF
TRBJ2-7 | TRBV7-8 | TRBD1 | TGTGCCAGCAGGTTGACAGGGGAGTACGAGCAGTACTTC | CASRLTGEYEQYF
TRBJ2-7 | TRBV19 | TRBD1 | TGTGCCAGTAGCAGACAGGGGGCAACGTACGAGCAGTACTTC | CASSRQGATYEQYF
TRBJ1-5 | TRBV6-5 | TRBD1 | TGTGCCAGCAAAACAGACAGGGGAAATCAGCCCCAGCATTTT | CASKTDRGNQPQHF
TRBJ1-4 | TRBV7-2 | . | TGTGCCAGCAGCTCCCAACCCCTTAGCCGTGAAAAACTGTTTTTT | CASSSQPLSREKLFF
TRBJ2-1 | TRBV11-2 | . | TGTGCCAGCAGCTTAGATGAGCGCGGTAGTATTTACAATGAGCAGTTCTTC | CASSLDERGSIYNEQFF
TRBJ2-1 | TRBV7-9 | . | TGTGCCAGCAGCTCCGGACAGCCTGAGCAGTTCTTC | CASSSGQPEQFF
TRBJ1-1 | TRBV5-4 | . | TGTGCCAGCAGCTGGAAACAGGGTTGGAACACTGAAGCTTTCTTT | CASSWKQGWNTEAFF
TRBJ2-1 | TRBV4-1 | TRBD2 | TGCGCCAGCAGCCGACTCCCCAGCGGGGGGGTGTCCTACAATGAGCAGTTCTTC | CASSRLPSGGVSYNEQFF
TRBJ1-1 | TRBV5-6 | TRBD1 | TGTGCCAGCAGCTTGGCCGGGCAGGGGGGTTACACTGAAGCTTTCTTT | CASSLAGQGGYTEAFF
TRBJ2-3 | TRBV27 | TRBD2 | TGTGCCAGCAGTTCGTTAGCGGGGCGTAGGGATACGCAGTATTTT | CASSSLAGRRDTQYF
TRBJ1-6 | TRBV5-1 | . | TGCGCCAGCAGCTTAGACATTGTAAATTCACCCCTCCACTTT | CASSLDIVNSPLHF
TRBJ1-1 | TRBV5-8 | TRBD1 | TGTGCCAGCAGCGGGACAGGCCTAAGCAACACTGAAGCTTTCTTT | CASSGTGLSNTEAFF
TRBJ2-1 | TRBV25-1 | TRBD2 | TGTGCCAGCAGTTCCACGACTAGCGGGGTTTACAATGAGCAGTTCTTC | CASSSTTSGVYNEQFF
TRBJ1-1 | TRBV7-2 | . | TGTGCCAGCAGACAAAAGCCGGGACACACGAACACTGAAGCTTTCTTT | CASRQKPGHTNTEAFF
TRBJ1-1 | TRBV28 | . | TGTGCCAGCAGTTTTCAGCGTAACACTGAAGCTTTCTTT | CASSFQRNTEAFF
TRBJ2-2 | TRBV6-5 | TRBD2 | TGTGCCAGCAGCCAAACTAGCGGGAGGACCGGGGAGCTGTTTTTT | CASSQTSGRTGELFF
TRBJ1-3 | TRBV9 | . | TGTGCCAGCAGCGTTGGACTGAACTCTGGAAACACCATATATTTT | CASSVGLNSGNTIYF
TRBJ1-2 | TRBV7-2 | . | TGTGCCAGCAGCTTAGCGGCAGGGATTAACTATGGCTACACCTTC | CASSLAAGINYGYTF
TRBJ2-5 | TRBV10-3 | . | TGTGCCATCAGCATGTCCGGGGATTCCCAAGAGACCCAGTACTTC | CAISMSGDSQETQYF
TRBJ2-3 | TRBV18 | . | TGTGCCAGCTCCCCAATTGGGACTGATACGCAGTATTTT | CASSPIGTDTQYF
TRBJ2-1 | TRBV11-2 | . | TGTGCCAGCAGCCCACGACTAGCAGGGGGCCTATACAATGAGCAGTTCTTC | CASSPRLAGGLYNEQFF
TRBJ1-6 | TRBV6-5 | TRBD1 | TGTGCCAGCAGACCCCCCGGGACAGAGGGTTCACCCCTCCACTTT | CASRPPGTEGSPLHF
TRBJ2-2 | TRBV7-3 | . | TGTGCCAGCAGCTTTCAGGCCGGGGAGCTGTTTTTT | CASSFQAGELFF
TRBJ1-3 | TRBV19 | . | TGTGCCAGTAGTATCGTCCCACCAAGGAGAGTCTCTGGAAACACCATATATTTT | CASSIVPPRRVSGNTIYF
TRBJ1-2 | TRBV11-2 | TRBD1 | TGTGCCAGCAGCTTGACAGGGGGCGGCGAGCGCTACACCTTC | CASSLTGGGERYTF
TRBJ2-5 | TRBV10-3 | . | TGTGCCATCAGTCCCGGGGTACCCAAAGAGACCCAGTACTTC | CAISPGVPKETQYF
TRBJ2-1 | TRBV4-1 | TRBD1 | TGCGCCAGCAGCCAAGAACCCGACAGGGCCATGAACAATGAGCAGTTCTTC | CASSQEPDRAMNNEQFF
TRBJ2-6 | TRBV30 | TRBD2 | TGTGCCTGGACTAGCGGGGGGGCCTCTGGGGCCAACGTCCTGACTTTC | CAWTSGGASGANVLTF
TRBJ2-5 | TRBV10-3 | TRBD2 | TGTGCCATCAGTGAGCCGGGGGAGGGTTGGGAGACCCAGTACTTC | CAISEPGEGWETQYF
TRBJ2-7 | TRBV6-6 | TRBD1 | TGTGCCAGCAGTTCACCGGGACAGGGTGGATACGAGCAGTACTTC | CASSSPGQGGYEQYF
TRBJ1-2 | TRBV19 | . | TGTGCCAGTAGTCGGCCCGGACAACCAAATTTCTATGGCTACACCTTC | CASSRPGQPNFYGYTF